This T cell receptor (beta chain) was recovered during a study of blood T cell repertoires in COVID-19. The CDR3 totals 15 residues. Germline lookup yields CDR1 SEHNR and CDR2 FQNEAQ (reference sequence). The V and J ends lost 1 base and 4 bases, in that order; junction bases with no gene match: 3. This clone was observed a few times. Per the original data handling: From reference gene primer amplification, estimates of nucleated cell counts were derived. Sequenced by immunoSEQ multiplex PCR; TCRdb stores in-frame clones only, minus some. The V and J calls and clone size are taken from that table; D and trimming were inferred from the DNA. The sample includes approximately 89,000 clones, about 84% of them seen just once.

The sequencing input was peripheral blood. This chain links TRBV7-9 with TRBJ2-3, with 9 bases lining up with TRBD1. The sequence was collected from a woman in her 70s with acute or convalescent COVID-19. The CDR3 reads CASSLVTGGADTQYF. The CDR3 DNA is TGTGCCAGCAGCTTAGTGACAGGGGGGGCAGATACGCAGTATTTT.